Below, 24 T cell receptor beta chains from the same sample are listed, as sequenced in a study of shared clonotypes between healthy human individuals. Assay: immunoSEQ multiplex PCR; the TCRdb copy retains only in-frame clones and omits some. In the table there are approximately 2.5 million clones, about 92% of which are singletons. Material for sequencing was naive CD4+ T cells sorted from blood. Subset meaning: CD45RA+ positively selected. The receptor set was obtained from a young man in good health.

The chain joins TRBV6-1 to TRBJ1-5; the D gene is possibly TRBD1 (5 bases). V lost 2 bases and J 1 base, leaving 12 bases between the germline ends. Germline lookup yields CDR1 MNHNS and CDR2 SASEGT. This CDR3 is 16 amino acids long. In DNA form, the CDR3 reads TGTGCCAGCAGTGAATCGCCTGCAGGGAGCAATCAGCCCCAGCATTTT. Protein product: CASSESPAGSNQPQHF.

This clone has just a few counts. The rearrangement links TRBV18 to TRBJ1-2; TRBD1 matches 7 bases. CDR3 length: 15 residues. Per germline, CDR1 KGHSH and CDR2 LQKENI. The trim removed 2 bases at V and 2 bases at J, leaving 5 bases unmatched. DNA for the CDR3: TGTGCCAGCTCACCATCTCCGGACAGGAACTATGGCTACACCTTC. Its protein product is CASSPSPDRNYGYTF.

This clone was observed a single time. The chain links TRBV7-9 to TRBJ2-7, with D maybe TRBD2 (8 bases). The CDR3 runs 19 residues. CDR1 and CDR2 (germline): SEHNR, FQNEAQ (reference sequence). Trimming took 5 bases from V and 7 from J, leaving 33 bases between them. The CDR3 region is CASSPTGGGSGGQWREQYF. In DNA form, the CDR3 reads TGTGCCAGCAGCCCCACGGGAGGGGGGTCCGGGGGACAGTGGCGAGAGCAGTACTTC.

This rearrangement joins TRBV7-2 to TRBJ2-7; D ambiguous. Looked up from germline, CDR1 is SGHTA and CDR2 is FQGNSA. With 3 bases removed from V and 2 bases from J, the gap between germline ends came to 8 bases. The CDR3 extends over 13 amino acids. The CDR3 protein is CASSFVRTYEQYF. In DNA form, the CDR3 reads TGTGCCAGCAGCTTTGTCCGGACCTACGAGCAGTACTTC. The full variable domain, completed using reference TRBV7-2 and TRBJ2-7, is GAGVSQSPSNKVTEKGKDVELRCDPISGHTALYWYRQSLGQGLEFLIYFQGNSAPDKSGLPSDRFSAERTGGSVSTLTIQRTQQEDSAVYLCASSFVRTYEQYFGPGTRLTVT.

This clone turned up a few times. The rearrangement links TRBV7-9 to TRBJ1-1, with D unclear. The CDR3 has 13 residues. V was cut by 4 bases and J by 3 bases, with 9 bases left in between. Germline V gene sequence: CDR1 SEHNR, CDR2 FQNEAQ (reference sequence). The CDR3 region is CASSSRRDTEAFF. Written as DNA, the CDR3 is TGTGCCAGCAGCTCCCGACGAGACACTGAAGCTTTCTTT.

This clone was seen once. The V gene is TRBV5-1, the J gene TRBJ2-7; a possible D gene is TRBD1 (6 bases). The CDR3 is 14 residues long. Germline V lookup: CDR1 SGHRS, CDR2 YFSETQ. Trimming pared 4 bases from V and 5 bases from J, leaving 16 bases between. CDR3 nucleotides: TGCGCCAGCAGCCCCATTACAGGGTCTGACGAGCAGTACTTC. This gives the protein CASSPITGSDEQYF.

The J gene is TRBJ2-2, the V gene TRBV9; no firm D call. CDR3 size: 16 residues. The germline CDR1 and CDR2 sequences are SGDLS and YYNGEE. V was clipped by 3 bases and J by 4 bases, with 16 bases between them. The CDR3 region has the DNA TGTGCCAGCAGCGAGGCGACCCTCGCAGGCACCGGGGAGCTGTTTTTT. Translation gives CASSEATLAGTGELFF.

The V gene is TRBV4-3, the J gene TRBJ1-1, with 7 bases fitting TRBD1. Trimming at V came to 3 bases and at J to 2 bases, leaving 3 bases not matched to a gene. CDR1 and CDR2 (germline): LGHNA, YSLEER. This CDR3 has 14 residues. CDR3 in amino acids: CASSHGQENTEAFF. CDR3 nucleotides: TGCGCCAGCAGCCACGGACAGGAAAACACTGAAGCTTTCTTT.

The chain uses TRBV4-1 and TRBJ1-2, with D possibly TRBD1 on 6 matching bases. CDR1 is MGHRA and CDR2 is YSYEKL in the germline V gene. This CDR3 contains 14 residues. V lost 4 bases and J lost 8, with 17 bases in between. CDR3 loop: CASSPITGGEGYTF. Written as DNA, the CDR3 is TGCGCCAGCAGCCCGATTACCGGGGGCGAAGGCTACACCTTC.

Notes on this clone: Other DNA sequences in the same sample also yield this CDR3. The gene calls are TRBV5-1 and TRBJ2-1; D is unresolved. Trimming shortened V by 0 bases and J by 0 bases, and 4 bases separated the two germline ends. Per the germline V gene, CDR1 is SGHRS and CDR2 is YFSETQ. The CDR3 sequence is 14 residues long. CDR3 nucleotide sequence: TGCGCCAGCAGCTTGGAGGGCTCCTACAATGAGCAGTTCTTC. Encoded protein: CASSLEGSYNEQFF.

As DNA, the CDR3 is TGCGCCAGCAGCCAAGTTCTGACAGTCGGACAGCCCCAGCATTTT. Protein: CASSQVLTVGQPQHF. This chain links TRBV4-1 with TRBJ1-5; a possible D gene is TRBD1 (5 bases). CDR1 and CDR2 from the germline V gene are MGHRA and YSYEKL. The CDR3 contains 15 residues. Trimming cost V 1 base and J 7 bases, with 14 bases left between them.

The chain combines TRBV7-2 with TRBJ2-5, with 10 bases fitting TRBD1. V shed 4 bases and J 4 bases; nucleotides not matched to a gene: 12. The CDR3 covers 17 residues. Germline CDR1 reads SGHTA; CDR2 reads FQGNSA. For the CDR3, the DNA is TGTGCCAGCAGCTCAGGGACAGGGGCTTTTGGGGGAGAGACCCAGTACTTC. Encoded protein: CASSSGTGAFGGETQYF.

This clone has only one observation. Other nucleotide sequences from this sample produce the same CDR3. CDR3: CASSLDGGRNEQFF. CDR3 DNA sequence: TGTGCCAGCAGCTTGGATGGAGGGAGAAATGAGCAGTTCTTC. V gene TRBV5-4 combines with J gene TRBJ2-1; the D gene is possibly TRBD2 (6 bases). V was trimmed by 0 bases and J by 7 bases, leaving 11 bases between them. Germline CDR1 and CDR2: SGHNT and YYREEE (reference sequence). The CDR3 sequence is 14 residues long.

The V and J genes are TRBV6-5 and TRBJ1-1; possibly TRBD1 for D (5 bases). CDR1 and CDR2 (germline): MNHEY, SVGAGI. The CDR3 covers 15 residues. The V and J ends lost 4 bases and 1 base respectively, with 13 bases between them. The CDR3 sequence is CASSSPAGPNTEAFF. In DNA form, the CDR3 reads TGTGCCAGCAGTTCCCCAGCAGGGCCGAACACTGAAGCTTTCTTT.

The gene calls are TRBV27 and TRBJ1-2, with 7 bases fitting TRBD1. Trimming cost V 5 bases and J 8 bases; bases outside gene matches: 11. This CDR3 has 14 amino acids. Germline V gene data show CDR1 as MNHEY and CDR2 as SMNVEV (reference sequence). The CDR3 DNA sequence: TGTGCCAGCAGTCAGACAGGGAACGCAGGAGGCTACACCTTC. Amino acids: CASSQTGNAGGYTF.

The rearrangement joins TRBV6-5 to TRBJ2-5; the D is unclear. Trimming stripped 2 bases from V and 1 base from J, with 11 bases between. CDR1 MNHEY and CDR2 SVGAGI come from the germline V gene. The length of the CDR3 is 15 residues. The CDR3 is CASSYGVKGQETQYF. The CDR3 DNA is TGTGCCAGCAGTTACGGGGTAAAGGGCCAAGAGACCCAGTACTTC.

The chain combines TRBV7-9 with TRBJ2-3, with 13 bases lining up with TRBD2. Germline loops: CDR1 SEHNR, CDR2 FQNEAQ (reference sequence). Unmatched junction bases numbered 6, after V lost 5 bases and J lost 4 bases. This CDR3 spans 16 amino acids. The CDR3 region is CASSLGLAGDADTQYF. The CDR3 nucleotides read TGTGCCAGCAGCCTAGGACTAGCGGGAGATGCAGATACGCAGTATTTT.

The chain joins TRBV30 to TRBJ2-1; 9 bases align to TRBD2. V shed 5 bases, J shed 9 bases, and the junction held 8 bases outside the gene matches. The CDR3 extends over 13 amino acids. Per germline, CDR1 GTSNPN and CDR2 SVGIG (reference sequence). CDR3 loop: CAWAVGTSTEQFF. The CDR3 DNA sequence: TGTGCCTGGGCTGTCGGGACTAGCACTGAGCAGTTCTTC.

To note about this clone: This same CDR3 is encoded by further DNA sequences in the sample. The rearrangement joins TRBV18 to TRBJ1-5; TRBD1 is a possible D gene (5 bases). V was cut by 3 bases and J by 0 bases, with 9 bases left in between. The CDR3 spans 15 residues. Germline-derived CDR1 and CDR2 are KGHSH and LQKENI. CDR3 residues: CASSPTAGSNQPQHF. For the CDR3, the DNA is TGTGCCAGCTCACCGACAGCTGGTAGCAATCAGCCCCAGCATTTT.

About this clone itself: Other nucleotide sequences from this sample produce the same CDR3. The chain carries TRBV28 and TRBJ1-5, with D possibly matching TRBD1 (5 bases). The CDR3 extends over 12 amino acids. The ends were cut back, 5 bases at V and 5 bases at J, with 7 bases in the middle. Germline CDR1 is MDHEN and CDR2 is SYDVKM. The CDR3 bases are TGTGCCAGCAGTCTCAGGGATCAGCCCCAGCATTTT. Encoded protein: CASSLRDQPQHF.

The V gene is TRBV7-2, the J gene TRBJ2-5, with 10 bases that match TRBD2. The DNA matches TRBJ2-7 better at its end, which makes the J call doubtful. The CDR3 sequence is 16 residues long. Germline assignment: CDR1 SGHTA and CDR2 FQGNSA. This chain's CDR3 is CASSSGLAPSTYEQYF. The DNA for the CDR3 is TGTGCCAGCAGCTCGGGACTAGCGCCAAGCACCTACGAGCAGTACTTC.

The chain is built from TRBV10-1 and TRBJ2-5; no firm D call. This CDR3 comprises 13 residues. Trimming took off 6 bases at V and 7 bases at J, with 15 bases between the two ends. Germline CDR1 reads WNHNN; CDR2 reads SYGVQD (reference sequence). The CDR3 region is CASSESPGWTQYF. CDR3 in DNA: TGCGCCAGCAGCGAATCCCCTGGCTGGACCCAGTACTTC.

The rearrangement uses TRBV27 and TRBJ2-7; tentatively, D is TRBD1 (5 bases). Germline values: CDR1 MNHEY, CDR2 SMNVEV (reference sequence). This CDR3 contains 16 residues. V was cut by 3 bases and J by 6 bases, with 21 bases left in between. CDR3 protein: CASSFSRPGSFREQYF. As DNA, the CDR3 is TGTGCCAGCAGTTTTTCAAGGCCAGGGTCTTTTCGCGAGCAGTACTTC.

Notes on this clone: Within the sample, other DNA sequences also encode this same CDR3. The J gene is TRBJ2-3, the V gene TRBV5-1, with no clear D. Germline V CDR1 and CDR2: SGHRS, YFSETQ. V was shortened by 4 bases and J by 2 bases, with 11 bases between the two germline ends. This CDR3 region has 14 residues. CDR3 region: CASSLAGITDTQYF. As DNA, the CDR3 is TGCGCCAGCAGCCTGGCCGGAATCACAGATACGCAGTATTTT.